This TCR beta chain was profiled in a study of blood T cell repertoires in COVID-19. Looking at the study overall: Researchers got acute and convalescent COVID-19 samples from the United States, Italy and Spain. T cells, B-cell-depleted T cells, or PBMCs provided the cDNA or gDNA that served as material.

Original methodology: Reference gene primers were amplified, and this amplification served to estimate nucleated cell counts. Repertoires were generated with immunoSEQ multiplex PCR, while TCRdb's copy carries only in-frame clones and drops some. V and J calls and clone size follow that table, whereas D and trimming were derived from the DNA. The table shows roughly 82,000 clones, with around 80% occurring only once. The CDR3 runs to 15 residues. With 3 bases clipped from V and 8 bases from J, the junction kept 6 bases outside the gene matches. Germline loops: CDR1 SEHNR, CDR2 FQNEAQ (reference sequence). This clone was seen a handful of times.

This rearrangement joins TRBV7-9 to TRBJ1-6; 8 nucleotides agree with TRBD1. The receptor was derived from a woman aged 60-70 years with acute or convalescent COVID-19. The sample was peripheral blood. The CDR3 sequence: CASSFQGAAYSPLHF. The CDR3 DNA reads as TGTGCCAGCAGCTTCCAGGGGGCCGCGTATTCACCCCTCCACTTT.